What follows describes a single TCR beta chain. The data derive from a study of blood T cell repertoires in COVID-19. On the study more broadly: T cells, B-cell-depleted T cells, or PBMCs supplied cDNA or gDNA.

Germline V gene sequence: CDR1 KGHSH, CDR2 LQKENI. CDR3 length equals 15 residues. J was trimmed by 1 base and V by 5 bases; bases with no gene match: 8. As originally analysed: Amplification from reference gene primers served as the basis for estimated nucleated cell counts. Method: immunoSEQ multiplex PCR; TCRdb's copy keeps in-frame clones and lacks some. The D gene and trimming were derived from the DNA, and the V and J assignments and clone size from that table. This repertoire shows about 230,000 clones, approximately 83% found once; its top ten account for 4.4%. The sample consisted of peripheral blood. The chain carries TRBV18 and TRBJ2-7; TRBD2 matches 7 bases. This receptor was taken from a man between 50 and 59 years old with active or convalescent COVID-19. CDR3 protein: CASSVSRGESYEQYF. In nucleotides, the CDR3 is TGTGCCAGCTCAGTTTCTCGGGGGGAGTCCTACGAGCAGTACTTC. The full variable domain, rest sourced from reference TRBV18 and TRBJ2-7, is NAGVMQNPRHLVRRRGQEARLRCSPMKGHSHVYWYRQLPEEGLKFMVYLQKENIIDESGMPKERFSAEFPKEGPSILRIQQVVRGDSAAYFCASSVSRGESYEQYFGPGTRLTVT.